The 3 T cell receptor gamma chains reported below all come from one sample, sequenced in a study of Vδ1+ human thymocytes. Their specific antigens are unknown. Extracted RNA was reverse transcribed into cDNA. The CDR3 regions were amplified by multiplex PCR from V-gene primers to a constant-region primer. TCRdb reprocessed the multiplex PCR reads using CATT. Of several thousand gamma-chain clones in the sample, around 39% were seen once. General study findings and limits: Thymic TRG and TRD repertoires appeared highly polyclonal, with Gaussian CDR3 length distributions.

Material: Vdelta1+ gamma-delta thymocytes from the thymus. Subset specified: FACS-sorted CD3+ TCRalphabeta- TCRVdelta1+ TCRVdelta2- thymocytes. The receptors were gathered from a boy younger than two who had congenital heart surgery.

J is TRGJP2 and V is TRGV8. Here the J gene was assigned by germline matching of the DNA, as TCRdb has none. Germline V gene lookup returns CDR1 VENAVY and CDR2 YDSYNSRV. V lost 8 bases and J lost 2; bases outside the gene matches: 14. CDR3 length equals 16 residues. The DNA for the CDR3 is TGTGCCACCTTCACCCCCATCAGGAGTAGTGATTGGATCAAGACGTTT. Translation gives CATFTPIRSSDWIKTF.

Notes on this clone: One end of the junction does not line up with germline, which may come from a read error. The rearrangement joins TRGV3 to TRGJ1 or TRGJ2. Germline assignment: CDR1 VTNTFY and CDR2 YDVSTARD (reference sequence). CDR3 size: 13 residues. CDR3 loop: CATWDRPQNPKLF. CDR3 sequence (DNA): TGTGCCACCTGGGACAGGCCCCAGAACCCTAAACTATTT.

This clone came up a few times. This chain joins TRGV4 and TRGJ1 or TRGJ2. CDR1 EGSTGY and CDR2 YDSYTSSV come from the germline V gene. V gave up 5 bases and J gave up 7 bases; unmatched junction bases: 5. The CDR3 spans 11 residues. In DNA, the CDR3 is TGTGCCACCTGGGTAGGGTATAAGAAACTCTTT. Its protein is CATWVGYKKLF.